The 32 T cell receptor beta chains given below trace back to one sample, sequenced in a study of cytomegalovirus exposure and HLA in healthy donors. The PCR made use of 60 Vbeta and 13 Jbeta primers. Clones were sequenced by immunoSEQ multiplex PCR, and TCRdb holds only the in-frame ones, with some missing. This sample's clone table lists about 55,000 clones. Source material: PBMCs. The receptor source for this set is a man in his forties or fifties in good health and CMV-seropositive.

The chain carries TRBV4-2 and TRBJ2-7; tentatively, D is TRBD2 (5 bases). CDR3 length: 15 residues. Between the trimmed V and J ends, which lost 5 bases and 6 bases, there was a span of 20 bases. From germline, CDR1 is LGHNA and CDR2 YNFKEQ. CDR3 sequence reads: CASSGILERTREQYF. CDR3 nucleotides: TGTGCCAGCAGCGGCATACTAGAGAGAACCCGCGAGCAGTACTTC.

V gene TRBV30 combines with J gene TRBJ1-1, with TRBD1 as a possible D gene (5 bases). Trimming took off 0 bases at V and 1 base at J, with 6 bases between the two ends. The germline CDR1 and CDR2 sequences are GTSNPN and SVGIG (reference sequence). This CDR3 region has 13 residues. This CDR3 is CAWSVGANTEAFF. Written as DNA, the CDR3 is TGTGCCTGGAGTGTAGGGGCGAACACTGAAGCTTTCTTT.

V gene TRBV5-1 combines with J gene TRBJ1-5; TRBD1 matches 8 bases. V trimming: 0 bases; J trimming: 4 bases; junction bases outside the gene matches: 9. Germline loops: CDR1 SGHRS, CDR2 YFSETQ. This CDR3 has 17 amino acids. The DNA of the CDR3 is TGCGCCAGCAGCTTGGCCCCAACAGGGGGGACGAATCAGCCCCAGCATTTT. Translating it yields CASSLAPTGGTNQPQHF.

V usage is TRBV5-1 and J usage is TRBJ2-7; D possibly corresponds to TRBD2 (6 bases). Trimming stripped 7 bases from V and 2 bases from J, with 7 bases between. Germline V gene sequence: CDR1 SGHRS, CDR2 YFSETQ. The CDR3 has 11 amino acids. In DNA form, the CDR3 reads TGCGCCAGCGGAGGGGCCTACGAGCAGTACTTC. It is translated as CASGGAYEQYF.

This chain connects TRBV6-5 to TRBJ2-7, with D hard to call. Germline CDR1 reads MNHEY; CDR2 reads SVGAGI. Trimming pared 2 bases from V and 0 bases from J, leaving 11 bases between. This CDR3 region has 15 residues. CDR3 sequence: CASSYSRLSSYEQYF. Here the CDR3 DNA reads TGTGCCAGCAGTTACAGTCGGTTGAGCTCCTACGAGCAGTACTTC.

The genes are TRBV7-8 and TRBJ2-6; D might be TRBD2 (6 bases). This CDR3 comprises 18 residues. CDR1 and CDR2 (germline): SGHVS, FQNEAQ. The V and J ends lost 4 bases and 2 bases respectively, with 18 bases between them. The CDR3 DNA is TGTGCCAGCAGCTCTCCCGCGGGGTACCGGACTGGGGCCAACGTCCTGACTTTC. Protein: CASSSPAGYRTGANVLTF. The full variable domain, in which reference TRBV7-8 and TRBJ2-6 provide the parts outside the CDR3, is GAGVSQSPRYKVAKRGQDVALRCDPISGHVSLFWYQQALGQGPEFLTYFQNEAQLDKSGLPSDRFFAERPEGSVSTLKIQRTQQEDSAVYLCASSSPAGYRTGANVLTFGAGSRLTVL.

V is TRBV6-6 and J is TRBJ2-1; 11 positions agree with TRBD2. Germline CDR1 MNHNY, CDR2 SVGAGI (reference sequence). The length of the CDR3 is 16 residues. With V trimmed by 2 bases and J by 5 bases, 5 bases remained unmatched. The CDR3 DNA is TGTGCCAGCAGTTACCTGGGACTAGCGGTAGACAATGAGCAGTTCTTC. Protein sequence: CASSYLGLAVDNEQFF.

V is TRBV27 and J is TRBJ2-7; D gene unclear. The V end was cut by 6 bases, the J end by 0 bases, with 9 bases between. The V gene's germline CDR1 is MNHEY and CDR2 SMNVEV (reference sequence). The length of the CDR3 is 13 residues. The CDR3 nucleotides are TGTGCCAGCAGCCCCCATTCCTCCTACGAGCAGTACTTC. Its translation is CASSPHSSYEQYF.

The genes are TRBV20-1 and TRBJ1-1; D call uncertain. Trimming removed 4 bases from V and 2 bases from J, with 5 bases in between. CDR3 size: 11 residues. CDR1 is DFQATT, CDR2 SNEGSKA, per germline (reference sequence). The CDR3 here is CSAIKNTEAFF. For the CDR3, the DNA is TGCAGTGCTATAAAAAACACTGAAGCTTTCTTT.

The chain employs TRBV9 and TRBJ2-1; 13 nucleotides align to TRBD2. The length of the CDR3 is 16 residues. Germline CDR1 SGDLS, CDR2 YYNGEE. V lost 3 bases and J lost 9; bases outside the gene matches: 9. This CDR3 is CASSARLAGGRGEQFF. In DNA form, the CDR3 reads TGTGCCAGCAGCGCCCGACTAGCGGGAGGACGGGGTGAGCAGTTCTTC.

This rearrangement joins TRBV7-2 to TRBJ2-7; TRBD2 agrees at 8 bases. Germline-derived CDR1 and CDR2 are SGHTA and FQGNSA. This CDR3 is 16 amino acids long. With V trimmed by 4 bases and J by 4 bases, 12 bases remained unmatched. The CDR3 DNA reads TGTGCCAGCAGCTCGCCTCGGGGTAGCGGGATGTACGAGCAGTACTTC. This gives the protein CASSSPRGSGMYEQYF.

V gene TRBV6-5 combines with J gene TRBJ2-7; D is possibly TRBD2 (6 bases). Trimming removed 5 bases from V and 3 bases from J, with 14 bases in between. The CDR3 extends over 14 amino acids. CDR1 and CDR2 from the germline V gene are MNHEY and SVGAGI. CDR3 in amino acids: CASSRTRENYEQYF. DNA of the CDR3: TGTGCCAGCAGTCGGACCCGGGAGAACTACGAGCAGTACTTC.

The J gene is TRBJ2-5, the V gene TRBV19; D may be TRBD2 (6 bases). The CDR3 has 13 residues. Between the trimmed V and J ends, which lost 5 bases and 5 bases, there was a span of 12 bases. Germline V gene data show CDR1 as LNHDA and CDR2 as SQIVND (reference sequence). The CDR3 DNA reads TGTGCCAGTAGTTCCGGCGGGGTGGAGACCCAGTACTTC. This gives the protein CASSSGGVETQYF.

The chain's CDR3 is CASRTGTGFSEQYF. The CDR3 nucleotides are TGTGCCAGCAGGACCGGGACAGGGTTTTCCGAGCAGTACTTC. The chain links TRBV2 to TRBJ2-7; the match to TRBD1 covers 9 bases. Germline V lookup: CDR1 SNHLY, CDR2 FYNNEI. The CDR3 consists of 14 residues. Trimming cost V 6 bases and J 6 bases; bases outside gene matches: 9.

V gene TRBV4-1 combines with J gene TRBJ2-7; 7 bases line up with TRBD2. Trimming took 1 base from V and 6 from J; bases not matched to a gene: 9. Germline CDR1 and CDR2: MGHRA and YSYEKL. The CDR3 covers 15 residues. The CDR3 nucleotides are TGCGCCAGCAGCCAAGTTAGCGGGCCCACTAGCGAGCAGTACTTC. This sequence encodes CASSQVSGPTSEQYF.

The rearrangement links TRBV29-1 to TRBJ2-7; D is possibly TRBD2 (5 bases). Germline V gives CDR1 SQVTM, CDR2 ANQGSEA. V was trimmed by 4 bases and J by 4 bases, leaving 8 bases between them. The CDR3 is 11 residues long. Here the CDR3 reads CSVAGYYEQYF. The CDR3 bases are TGCAGCGTTGCGGGGTATTACGAGCAGTACTTC.

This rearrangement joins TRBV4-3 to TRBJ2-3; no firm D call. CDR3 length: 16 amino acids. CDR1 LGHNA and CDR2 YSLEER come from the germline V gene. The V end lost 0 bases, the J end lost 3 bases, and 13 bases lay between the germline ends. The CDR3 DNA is TGCGCCAGCAGCCAAGATAAGGAGATACCGACAGATACGCAGTATTTT. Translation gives CASSQDKEIPTDTQYF.

The CDR3 here is CASSEGRAVNTGELFF. As DNA, the CDR3 is TGTGCCAGCAGTGAAGGCAGAGCGGTTAACACCGGGGAGCTGTTTTTT. The gene calls are TRBV6-1 and TRBJ2-2; a possible D gene is TRBD2 (5 bases). CDR3 size: 16 residues. V was pared by 1 base and J by 2 bases, with 11 bases between. Germline lookup yields CDR1 MNHNS and CDR2 SASEGT.

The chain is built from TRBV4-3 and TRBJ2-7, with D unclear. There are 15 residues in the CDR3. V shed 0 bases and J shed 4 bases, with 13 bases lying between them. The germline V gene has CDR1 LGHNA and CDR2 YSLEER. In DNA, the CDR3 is TGCGCCAGCAGCCAAGATAGGTCGGGTCCTTACGAGCAGTACTTC. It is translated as CASSQDRSGPYEQYF.

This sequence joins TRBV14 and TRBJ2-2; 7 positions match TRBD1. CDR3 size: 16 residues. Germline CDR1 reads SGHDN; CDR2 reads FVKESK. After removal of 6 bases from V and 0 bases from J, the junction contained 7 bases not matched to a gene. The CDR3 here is CASSRLGQANTGELFF. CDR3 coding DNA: TGTGCCAGCAGTCGCCTCGGACAGGCGAACACCGGGGAGCTGTTTTTT.

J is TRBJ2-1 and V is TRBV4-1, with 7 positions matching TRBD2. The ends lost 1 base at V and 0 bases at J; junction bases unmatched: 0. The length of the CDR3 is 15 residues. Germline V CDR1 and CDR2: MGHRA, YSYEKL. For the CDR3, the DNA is TGCGCCAGCAGCCAAGCTAGCGGCTCCTACAATGAGCAGTTCTTC. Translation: CASSQASGSYNEQFF.

CDR3 protein: CASSAGQGTYEQYF. CDR3 DNA sequence: TGTGCCAGCAGCGCGGGACAGGGGACCTACGAGCAGTACTTC. The chain carries TRBV5-4 and TRBJ2-7; 10 bases fit TRBD1. V gave up 4 bases and J gave up 2 bases; unmatched junction bases: 3. The CDR3 runs 14 residues. From germline, CDR1 is SGHNT and CDR2 YYREEE (reference sequence).

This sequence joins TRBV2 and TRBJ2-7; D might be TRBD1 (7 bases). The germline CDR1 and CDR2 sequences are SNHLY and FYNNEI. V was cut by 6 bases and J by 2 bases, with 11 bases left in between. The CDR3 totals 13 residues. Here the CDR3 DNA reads TGTGCCAGCAGGGAGGGGGCCGCCTACGAGCAGTACTTC. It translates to CASREGAAYEQYF.

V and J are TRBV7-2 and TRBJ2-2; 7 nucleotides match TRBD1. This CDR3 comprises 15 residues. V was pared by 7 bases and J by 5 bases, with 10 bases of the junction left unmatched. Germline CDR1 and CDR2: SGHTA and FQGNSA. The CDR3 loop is CASKRTGVETGELFF. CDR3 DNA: TGTGCCAGCAAGAGAACAGGGGTGGAAACCGGGGAGCTGTTTTTT.

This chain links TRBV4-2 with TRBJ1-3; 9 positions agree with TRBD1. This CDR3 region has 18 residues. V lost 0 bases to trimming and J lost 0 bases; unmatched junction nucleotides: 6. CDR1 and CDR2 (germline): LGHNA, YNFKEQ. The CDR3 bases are TGTGCCAGCAGCCAAGAAACAGGGGGCGTGAGCTCTGGAAACACCATATATTTT. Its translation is CASSQETGGVSSGNTIYF.

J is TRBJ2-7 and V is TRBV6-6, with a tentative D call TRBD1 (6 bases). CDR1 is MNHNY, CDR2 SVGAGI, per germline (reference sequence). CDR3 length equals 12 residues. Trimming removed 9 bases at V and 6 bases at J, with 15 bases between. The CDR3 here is CASSGTFGEQYF. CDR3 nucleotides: TGTGCCAGTTCCGGGACATTCGGCGAGCAGTACTTC.

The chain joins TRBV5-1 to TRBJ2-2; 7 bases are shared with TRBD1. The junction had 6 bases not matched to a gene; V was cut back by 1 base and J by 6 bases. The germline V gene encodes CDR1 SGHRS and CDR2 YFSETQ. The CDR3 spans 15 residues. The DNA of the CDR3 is TGCGCCAGCAGCTTGTACAGGGGCGCCTCCGGGGAGCTGTTTTTT. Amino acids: CASSLYRGASGELFF.

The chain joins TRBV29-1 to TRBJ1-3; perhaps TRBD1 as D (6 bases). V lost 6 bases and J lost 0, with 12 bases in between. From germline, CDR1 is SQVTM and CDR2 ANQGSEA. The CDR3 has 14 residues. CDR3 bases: TGCAGCGTCGGACAGTCTTCCTCTGGAAACACCATATATTTT. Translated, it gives CSVGQSSSGNTIYF.

In DNA form, the CDR3 reads TGTGCCAGCAGAATGGGGCCGACAGGGTCGGATGGGGCCAACGTCCTGACTTTC. It is translated as CASRMGPTGSDGANVLTF. This sequence joins TRBV7-8 and TRBJ2-6; 7 bases match TRBD1. This CDR3 is built from 18 residues. The V segment lost 6 bases and the J segment 3 bases; nucleotides outside the gene matches: 14. Germline CDR1 SGHVS, CDR2 FQNEAQ.

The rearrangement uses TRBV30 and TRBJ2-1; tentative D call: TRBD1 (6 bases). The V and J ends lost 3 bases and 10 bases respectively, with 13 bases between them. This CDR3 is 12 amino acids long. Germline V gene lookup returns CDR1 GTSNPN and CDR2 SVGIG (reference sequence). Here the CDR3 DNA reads TGTGCCTGGAGCTTACAGGGCAACGAGCAGTTCTTC. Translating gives CAWSLQGNEQFF.

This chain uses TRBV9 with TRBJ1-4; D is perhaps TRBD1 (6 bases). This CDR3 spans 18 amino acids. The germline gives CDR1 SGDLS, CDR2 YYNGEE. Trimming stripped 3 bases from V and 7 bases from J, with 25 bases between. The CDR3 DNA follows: TGTGCCAGCAGCGCAGCCCCAGACGTAGCGGGGGCGAGTGAAAAACTGTTTTTT. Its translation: CASSAAPDVAGASEKLFF. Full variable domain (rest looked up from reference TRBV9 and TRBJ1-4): DSGVTQTPKHLITATGQRVTLRCSPRSGDLSVYWYQQSLDQGLQFLIQYYNGEERAKGNILERFSAQQFPDLHSELNLSSLELGDSALYFCASSAAPDVAGASEKLFFGSGTQLSVL.

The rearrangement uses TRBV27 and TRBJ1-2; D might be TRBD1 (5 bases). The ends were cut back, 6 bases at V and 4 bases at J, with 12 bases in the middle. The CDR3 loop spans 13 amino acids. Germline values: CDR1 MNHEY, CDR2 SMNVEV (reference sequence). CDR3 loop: CASSAGGAYGYTF. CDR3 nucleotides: TGTGCCAGCAGCGCCGGAGGGGCCTATGGCTACACCTTC.